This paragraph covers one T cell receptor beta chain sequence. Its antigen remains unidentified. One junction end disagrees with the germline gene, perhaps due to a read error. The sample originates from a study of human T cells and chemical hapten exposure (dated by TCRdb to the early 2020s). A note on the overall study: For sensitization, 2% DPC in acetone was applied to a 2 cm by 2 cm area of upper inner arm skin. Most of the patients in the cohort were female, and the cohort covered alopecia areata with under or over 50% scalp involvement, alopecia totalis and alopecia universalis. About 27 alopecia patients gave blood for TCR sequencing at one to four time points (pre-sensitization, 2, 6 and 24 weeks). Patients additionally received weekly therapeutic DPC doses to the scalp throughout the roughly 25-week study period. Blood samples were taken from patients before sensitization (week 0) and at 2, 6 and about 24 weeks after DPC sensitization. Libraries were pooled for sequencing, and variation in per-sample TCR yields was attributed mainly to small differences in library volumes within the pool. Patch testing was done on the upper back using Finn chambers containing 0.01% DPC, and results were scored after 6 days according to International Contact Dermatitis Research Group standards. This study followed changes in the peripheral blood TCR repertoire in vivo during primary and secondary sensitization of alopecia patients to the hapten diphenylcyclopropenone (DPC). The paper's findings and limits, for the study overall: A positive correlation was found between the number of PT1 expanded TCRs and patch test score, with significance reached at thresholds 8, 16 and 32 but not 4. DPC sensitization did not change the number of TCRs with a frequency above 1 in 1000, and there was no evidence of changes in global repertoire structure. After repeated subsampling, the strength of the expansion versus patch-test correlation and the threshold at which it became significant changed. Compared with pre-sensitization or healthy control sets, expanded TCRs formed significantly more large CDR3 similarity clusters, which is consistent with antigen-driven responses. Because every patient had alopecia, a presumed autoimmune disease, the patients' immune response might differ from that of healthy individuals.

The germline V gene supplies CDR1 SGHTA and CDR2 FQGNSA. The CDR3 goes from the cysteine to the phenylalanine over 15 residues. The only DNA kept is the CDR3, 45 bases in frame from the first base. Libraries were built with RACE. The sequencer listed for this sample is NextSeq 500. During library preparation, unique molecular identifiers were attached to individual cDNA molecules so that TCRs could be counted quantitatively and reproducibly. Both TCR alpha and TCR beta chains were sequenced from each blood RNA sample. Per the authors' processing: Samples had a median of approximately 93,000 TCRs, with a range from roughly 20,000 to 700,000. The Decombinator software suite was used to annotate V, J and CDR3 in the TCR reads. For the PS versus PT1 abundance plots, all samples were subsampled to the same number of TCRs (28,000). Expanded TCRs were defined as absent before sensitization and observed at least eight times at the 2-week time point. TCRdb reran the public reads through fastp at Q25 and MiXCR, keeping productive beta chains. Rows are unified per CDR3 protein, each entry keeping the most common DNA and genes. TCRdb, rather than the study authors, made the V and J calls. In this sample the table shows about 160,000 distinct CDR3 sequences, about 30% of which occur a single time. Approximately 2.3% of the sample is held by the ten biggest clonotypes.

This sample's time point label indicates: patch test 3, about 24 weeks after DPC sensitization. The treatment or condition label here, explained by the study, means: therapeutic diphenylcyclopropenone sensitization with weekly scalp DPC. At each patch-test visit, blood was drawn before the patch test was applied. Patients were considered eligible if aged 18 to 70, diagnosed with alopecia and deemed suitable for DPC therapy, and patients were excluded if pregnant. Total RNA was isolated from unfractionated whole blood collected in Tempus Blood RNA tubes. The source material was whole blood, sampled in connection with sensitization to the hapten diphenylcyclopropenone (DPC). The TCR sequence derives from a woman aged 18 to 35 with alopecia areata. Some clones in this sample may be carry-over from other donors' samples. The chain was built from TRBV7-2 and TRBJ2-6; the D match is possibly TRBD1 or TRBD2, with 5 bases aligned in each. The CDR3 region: CASSLIPSGANVLTF. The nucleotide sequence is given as TGTGCCAGCAGCTTAATACCTTCCGGGGCCAATGTCCTGACTTTC.